This T cell receptor beta chain was retrieved from a study of T cell repertoires in cytomegalovirus infection. Across the whole study: Signatures in public TCR beta sequences pointed to both CMV infection and matching HLA type. Points from the study as a whole: Accumulated public TCR beta family frequency recognized individuals carrying CMV together with the relevant HLA. HLA-C-restricted CMV-specific TCR beta clonotypes prevailed in the ex vivo response.

This clonotype was observed a handful of times. Its antigen is unknown. MiXCR was run by TCRdb on the reads, yielding one entry per CDR3 protein. Found here are some 940,000 distinct CDR3 sequences, roughly 31% of them singletons; the top ten hold 13%. The CDR3 is 15 amino acids. Germline CDR1 is MGHRA and CDR2 is YSYEKL. V was shortened by 1 base and J by 5 bases, with 12 bases between the two germline ends. The sample in question was cultured CD8+ T cells from PBMCs, obtained from culture after CMV antigen stimulation. The rearrangement uses TRBV4-1 and TRBJ2-1; D tentatively fits TRBD1 or TRBD2 (5 bases each). The clonotype originates from a human donor in good health (CMV status not recorded). Some clones in this sample may be carry-over from other donors' samples. The CDR3 loop is CASSQVGETNNEQFF. The CDR3 DNA sequence: TGCGCCAGCAGCCAAGTGGGGGAAACGAACAATGAGCAGTTCTTC.